This paragraph reports one T cell receptor beta chain. For the second PCR, which ran for about 6 to 11 cycles, a sample-barcoded 5' primer and a J-beta primer mix were used. Each CDR3 protein is one row after TCRdb ran MiXCR on the 5' RACE reads. This sample yields 1.5 million to 2 million distinct CDR3 sequences, of which roughly two fifths are seen a single time; about 21% belongs to the top ten. This entry belongs to a study of blood T cells in healthy people across ages. Trimming took 1 base from V and 3 from J, leaving 12 bases between them. The germline V gene encodes CDR1 KGHSY and CDR2 FQNENV. The length of the CDR3 is 16 residues.

This chain joins TRBV16 and TRBJ1-4; D uncertain. This TCR came from a human donor in good health. Specimen: blood. CDR3 DNA: TGTGCCAGCAGCCAATATCGGTCAGAAGCTAATGAAAAACTGTTTTTT. This sequence encodes CASSQYRSEANEKLFF.